The TCR beta chain described here comes from a study of PD-L1 blockade in urothelial cancer. Study in general: Across blood samples, T cells had a median count of about 140,000.

Per the germline V gene, CDR1 is SQVTM and CDR2 is ANQGSEA. The CDR3 is 15 amino acids. Trimming stripped 5 bases from V and 1 base from J, with 14 bases between. Overall study findings and caveats: Below-median pretreatment blood TCR clonality was a predictor of better survival.

This table comes from immunoSEQ multiplex PCR, and its TCRdb copy is limited to in-frame clones, with some not included. The data contain roughly 84,000 clones, 82% of them singletons. Urothelial carcinoma affected the patients, and it was locally advanced or metastatic. About this clone: The antigen is undetermined.

The material was PBMCs, obtained around atezolizumab (anti-PD-L1) treatment. This clonotype was obtained from a man in his 70s with urothelial cancer. The chain carries TRBV29-1 and TRBJ2-2, with a weak D call TRBD1 (5 bases). The CDR3 nucleotides read TGCAGCGTTTTAGACAGACCTCAGAACACCGGGGAGCTGTTTTTT. Its protein product is CSVLDRPQNTGELFF.